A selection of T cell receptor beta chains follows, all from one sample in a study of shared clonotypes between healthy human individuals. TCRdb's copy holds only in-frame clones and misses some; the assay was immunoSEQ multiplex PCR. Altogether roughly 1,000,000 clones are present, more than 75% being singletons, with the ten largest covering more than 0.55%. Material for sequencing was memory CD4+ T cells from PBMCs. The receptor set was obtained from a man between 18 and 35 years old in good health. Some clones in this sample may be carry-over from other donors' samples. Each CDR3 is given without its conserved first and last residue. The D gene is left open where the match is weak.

CDR3aa: ASSLMHYGYT
d_gene: .
j_gene: TRBJ1-2
v_gene: TRBV7-2

CDR3aa: ASALTHTEAF
d_gene: .
j_gene: TRBJ1-1
v_gene: TRBV28

CDR3aa: SVGSSGNEQF
d_gene: .
j_gene: TRBJ2-1
v_gene: TRBV29-1

CDR3aa: ASSLLGGRGYEQY
d_gene: TRBD2
j_gene: TRBJ2-7
v_gene: TRBV28

CDR3aa: ASSPRGTNGEIPQY
d_gene: .
j_gene: TRBJ2-3
v_gene: TRBV18

CDR3aa: ASSFDRGKNIQY
d_gene: .
j_gene: TRBJ2-4
v_gene: TRBV5-1

CDR3aa: ASKPGGGYGYT
d_gene: TRBD1
j_gene: TRBJ1-2
v_gene: TRBV6-4

CDR3aa: ASSQNAPGQGGGYT
d_gene: TRBD1
j_gene: TRBJ1-2
v_gene: TRBV7-3

CDR3aa: SVEGTGANGYT
d_gene: TRBD1
j_gene: TRBJ1-2
v_gene: TRBV29-1

CDR3aa: ASSEHLRTKWDSGANVLT
d_gene: .
j_gene: TRBJ2-6
v_gene: TRBV10-2

CDR3aa: ASSQSRGALNEKLF
d_gene: .
j_gene: TRBJ1-4
v_gene: TRBV14

CDR3aa: ASSQVRNTEAF
d_gene: .
j_gene: TRBJ1-1
v_gene: TRBV18

CDR3aa: ASSRTVNTEAF
d_gene: .
j_gene: TRBJ1-1
v_gene: TRBV6-5

CDR3aa: ASSAKMNTEAF
d_gene: .
j_gene: TRBJ1-1
v_gene: TRBV6-1

CDR3aa: SVGSGTTYEQY
d_gene: TRBD2
j_gene: TRBJ2-7
v_gene: TRBV29-1

CDR3aa: ASSLGLSGTGGRIYEQY
d_gene: TRBD1
j_gene: TRBJ2-7
v_gene: TRBV5-1

CDR3aa: ASSPGGSAKNIQY
d_gene: .
j_gene: TRBJ2-4
v_gene: TRBV5-4

CDR3aa: ASRFSGLSTDTQY
d_gene: .
j_gene: TRBJ2-3
v_gene: TRBV5-1

CDR3aa: ASSQESGQGASQETQY
d_gene: TRBD1
j_gene: TRBJ2-5
v_gene: TRBV4-2

CDR3aa: ASSPQSIGNTIY
d_gene: .
j_gene: TRBJ1-3
v_gene: TRBV6-5

CDR3aa: ASSLHRSYEQY
d_gene: .
j_gene: TRBJ2-7
v_gene: TRBV7-2

CDR3aa: ASSWAGMVPTDTQY
d_gene: .
j_gene: TRBJ2-3
v_gene: TRBV7-2

CDR3aa: ASSRTEGEETQY
d_gene: .
j_gene: TRBJ2-5
v_gene: TRBV7-8

CDR3aa: ASSLTSGRVTGELF
d_gene: TRBD2
j_gene: TRBJ2-2
v_gene: TRBV9

CDR3aa: ASSVAATSGNTIY
d_gene: .
j_gene: TRBJ1-3
v_gene: TRBV9

CDR3aa: ASSRRGRSYEQY
d_gene: TRBD2
j_gene: TRBJ2-7
v_gene: TRBV28

CDR3aa: ASVAGVGYNEQF
d_gene: TRBD2
j_gene: TRBJ2-1
v_gene: TRBV27

CDR3aa: ASSEQDNEKLF
d_gene: .
j_gene: TRBJ1-4
v_gene: TRBV25-1

CDR3aa: ASSSLWTGLNTEAF
d_gene: TRBD1
j_gene: TRBJ1-1
v_gene: TRBV5-1

CDR3aa: ASSPITGVDYGYT
d_gene: TRBD1
j_gene: TRBJ1-2
v_gene: TRBV5-8

CDR3aa: ASGLGGPGQETQY
d_gene: .
j_gene: TRBJ2-5
v_gene: TRBV12-5

CDR3aa: ASSSARQGVSTEAF
d_gene: TRBD1
j_gene: TRBJ1-1
v_gene: TRBV5-1

CDR3aa: ASSVSQGTGELF
d_gene: .
j_gene: TRBJ2-2
v_gene: TRBV6-4

CDR3aa: ASSKAGNLDSGNTIY
d_gene: .
j_gene: TRBJ1-3
v_gene: TRBV9

CDR3aa: ASSRNRGGDQETQY
d_gene: .
j_gene: TRBJ2-5
v_gene: TRBV7-2

CDR3aa: AWTQWGGLAGSEQF
d_gene: TRBD2
j_gene: TRBJ2-1
v_gene: TRBV30

CDR3aa: ASSLGTVTDTQY
d_gene: .
j_gene: TRBJ2-3
v_gene: TRBV5-1

CDR3aa: ASSPPVGSGNTIY
d_gene: .
j_gene: TRBJ1-3
v_gene: TRBV28

CDR3aa: ASSEGAGRPLH
d_gene: .
j_gene: TRBJ1-6
v_gene: TRBV2

CDR3aa: ASRLDTSNQPQH
d_gene: .
j_gene: TRBJ1-5
v_gene: TRBV5-1

CDR3aa: ASSLLGGSEIGSTDTQY
d_gene: TRBD2
j_gene: TRBJ2-3
v_gene: TRBV27

CDR3aa: ASCTTEMAYNEQF
d_gene: .
j_gene: TRBJ2-1
v_gene: TRBV28

CDR3aa: ASSAIGQDTEAF
d_gene: TRBD1
j_gene: TRBJ1-1
v_gene: TRBV13

CDR3aa: ASSVGPRLNTEAF
d_gene: .
j_gene: TRBJ1-1
v_gene: TRBV9

CDR3aa: ASSMMGPAYGYT
d_gene: .
j_gene: TRBJ1-2
v_gene: TRBV28

CDR3aa: ASSQQGGNTEAF
d_gene: TRBD1
j_gene: TRBJ1-1
v_gene: TRBV2

CDR3aa: ASKPRHPIPNYGYT
d_gene: .
j_gene: TRBJ1-2
v_gene: TRBV6-4